Sequencing of this TCR beta chain was carried out in a study of vaccination and CD4 T cells after COVID-19. Across the whole study: Convalescent individuals numbered four females and six males, two being Hispanic. Cells were stimulated with overlapping spike peptide pools from SARS-CoV-2, HCoV-NL63, HCoV-OC43 and HCoV-229E.

Trimming took off 2 bases at V and 5 bases at J, with 9 bases between the two ends. The CDR3 consists of 14 residues. The germline V gene encodes CDR1 LNHDA and CDR2 SQIVND (reference sequence). Noted treatment: approximately 11-day PBMC culture with coronavirus spike peptide pools or control peptides (ViraFEST assay). Expanded clonotypes were found by TCR sequencing after peptide-pool stimulation (ViraFEST). In regard to this clonotype: The antigen is undetermined.

The assay that was used to sequence DNA from cultured CD4+ T cells was the Oncomine TCR Beta short-read assay. TCRdb ran MiXCR on the PCR reads and lists one entry per CDR3 protein. The sample lists 15,000 to 20,000 distinct CDR3 sequences, approximately 50% occurring once. Material: CD4+ T cells from blood, cultured in vitro. The chain is built from TRBV19 and TRBJ1-4; D call uncertain. The TCR sequence derives from a human donor who had recovered from COVID-19. CDR3 nucleotide sequence: TGTGCCAGTAGTATAAGGACGGGCAATGAAAAACTGTTTTTT. Its translation: CASSIRTGNEKLFF.